This T cell receptor (beta chain) was sequenced during a study of OX40 agonist ivuxolimab in advanced cancers. In terms of the full investigation: Ivuxolimab was a fully human IgG2 agonistic monoclonal antibody targeting the costimulatory receptor OX40 (CD134). Intravenous ivuxolimab was administered to patients every 2 weeks at six dose levels: 0.01, 0.1, 0.3, 1.5, 3 and 10 mg/kg. Of the roughly 51 dose-escalation patients, hepatocellular carcinoma was present in about 20, melanoma in some 15, renal cell carcinoma in 9 and head and neck cancer in 9. A male proportion of around 83% and a mean age of 60 years, ranging from roughly 23 to 79, were recorded for the dose-escalation cohort. Patients were allowed to have had prior anti-PD-1, anti-PD-L1 or anti-CTLA-4 therapy, and roughly 40% of the dose-escalation patients had been treated with checkpoint inhibitors. Partial responses occurred in three dose-escalation patients, of whom one had hepatocellular carcinoma and two had cutaneous melanoma. Peripheral TCRbeta sequencing aimed to test whether ivuxolimab altered TCR sequence diversity and caused clonal T-cell expansion. The monotherapy dose-escalation portion (N of about 57 patients) of the phase I ivuxolimab trial is reported in the paper. Broad study findings and their caveats: Low levels of normalized T-cell clonal expansion were also seen in some patients who did not respond. After ivuxolimab, more expanded clones were found on average in CD8+ T cells than in CD4+ T cells. Which antigens the clonally expanded peripheral T cells were specific for was not determined. At doses of 0.1 to 3.0 mg/kg, clonal expansion of both CD4+ and CD8+ blood T cells was observed from baseline to week 6. In the 0.1-3.0 mg/kg groups, partial responders had among the lowest normalized peripheral clonal expansion, particularly in CD8+ T cells.

The CDR3 covers 17 residues, taking in both the cysteine and the phenylalanine. Here the CDR3 DNA is all that survives: 51 bases in frame from base 1. Taken from the germline V gene, the CDR1 and CDR2 loops are ENHRY and SYGVKD. V ends up 0 bases short and J 3 bases short, with an unmatched junction base count of 6. Genomic DNA was isolated from the sorted cells so that the TCRbeta CDR3 region could be sequenced. The immunoSEQ Assay was used for sequencing of TCRbeta CDR3 regions. Entries here come from immuneACCESS through TCRdb and include only in-frame sequences with V and J called. Some clones fail to appear in such tables; in the studies checked, an unresolved V gene covers under half of the shortfall, and the cause of the remainder is unknown. This sample gives approximately 41,000 clones in total; roughly 90% of them show up just once. 0.58% of the sample is held by the ten biggest clonotypes.

In regard to this clone: Its antigen remains unidentified. The input lacks base qualities; no much larger clone sits a single base away.

The trial excluded patients who had a history of autoimmune disease or who were on systemic immunosuppression. Peripheral blood for TCR sequencing was collected from all dose cohorts at baseline, on cycle 4 day 1, and on cycle 7 day 1. Samples were obtained from an open-label, multicenter, first-in-human phase I dose-escalation trial of ivuxolimab. Adults with locally advanced or metastatic head and neck squamous cell, hepatocellular, melanoma or renal cell carcinoma were enrolled in the trial. Before TCR sequencing, CD4+ T cells and CD8+ T cells were sorted from peripheral blood as separate populations.

The sequence links TRBV10-3 to TRBJ2-5; 11 central bases correspond to TRBD2. This specimen was CD4+ or CD8+ T cells sorted from blood, taken in a trial of the OX40 agonist ivuxolimab. The source of this sequence is an adult with an advanced solid tumor such as melanoma, head and neck, liver or kidney cancer. The CDR3 corresponds to CAISESPALAGEETQYF. The DNA sequence reads TGTGCCATCAGTGAGTCACCGGCACTAGCGGGGGAAGAGACCCAGTACTTC.